Following are 20 T cell receptor beta chains from one sample sequenced in a study of T cells in women clearing cervical HPV infection. Assay used: immunoSEQ multiplex PCR; TCRdb lists only in-frame clones, some missing. This table lists 31,000 or so clones. Material: blood buffy coat. These receptors were collected from a woman aged 18-70 years with a cervical HPV16 infection that either progressed to CIN3+ or cleared (not recorded which).

About this clone itself: The read stops 3 residues short of the end of the CDR3; the missing end is completed from the germline J gene. The V call is TRBV10-3, the J call TRBJ2-2; a weak D match, TRBD2 (6 bases). V gave up 4 bases and J gave up 7 bases, with 16 bases separating them. This CDR3 has 15 amino acids. Germline V gene sequence: CDR1 ENHRY, CDR2 SYGVKD. Incomplete CDR3 DNA: TGTGCCATCAGTGCTGTTCCCCTAGCGAGCGGGGAG. It codes for CAISAVPLASGE. The entire CDR3 reads CAISAVPLASGELFF.

On this clone itself: The read halts 3 residues ahead of the CDR3 end, with the missing end drawn from the germline J gene. The V gene is TRBV19, the J gene TRBJ2-2; maybe TRBD2 (7 bases). Germline CDR1 reads LNHDA; CDR2 reads SQIVND (reference sequence). The CDR3 has 17 amino acids. CDR3 sequence reads: CASSAPAGAATNEKLFF. The part of the CDR3 DNA that was read is TGTGCCAGTAGTGCCCCCGCGGGGGCTGCAACTAATGAAAAG.

In the case of this clone: The CDR3 end is not reached by the read, which stops 3 residues before it; the germline J gene fills it in. V is TRBV20-1 and J is TRBJ2-2, with TRBD2 matching 8 bases. Germline-derived CDR1 and CDR2 are DFQATT and SNEGSKA (reference sequence). The CDR3 is made up of 15 amino acids. After removal of 1 base from V and 6 bases from J, the junction contained 7 bases not matched to a gene. CDR3 sequence reads: CSARGEREWSGELFF. The sequenced CDR3 bases are TGCAGTGCTAGAGGTGAGCGGGAGTGGTCCGGGGAG.

As concerns this clone: The read falls 3 residues short of the CDR3 end, and the missing part is taken from the germline J gene. The rearrangement uses TRBV19 and TRBJ1-2, with unresolved D. This CDR3 region has 15 residues. In germline, CDR1 is LNHDA, CDR2 SQIVND (reference sequence). CDR3 DNA, as far as it was read: TGTGCCAGTAGTAACCCCTTCGGAGGGTCGGTAGGC. Protein: CASSNPFGGSVG. From start to end, the CDR3 is CASSNPFGGSVGYTF.

Notes on this clone: The read terminates 3 residues ahead of where the CDR3 ends, so the germline J gene completes it. This sequence joins TRBV7-3 and TRBJ2-2; TRBD2 matches 11 bases. The J segment lost 5 bases and the V segment lost 3 bases, leaving 5 bases of the junction unmatched. The germline gives CDR1 SGHTA, CDR2 FQGTGA. The CDR3 is 16 residues long. The CDR3 loop is CASSFIAGGGTGELFF. The sequenced CDR3 bases are TGTGCCAGCAGCTTCATAGCGGGAGGGGGTACCGGGGAG.

As for this clone: The sequenced fragment ends 3 residues before the CDR3 boundary, so the rest is inferred from the germline J gene. This chain uses TRBV5-1 with TRBJ1-1; a weak D match, TRBD1 (6 bases). CDR1 and CDR2 from the germline V gene are SGHRS and YFSETQ. V was trimmed by 0 bases and J by 3 bases, leaving 9 bases between them. This CDR3 spans 14 amino acids. CDR3 bases read: TGCGCCAGCAGCTTGGGACAGGTCCACACTGAA. Its translation: CASSLGQVHTE. The complete CDR3 protein is CASSLGQVHTEAFF.

Note on this clone: The read gets to within 3 residues of the CDR3 end, and the germline J gene fills in the rest. This chain links TRBV2 with TRBJ2-2, with D possibly being TRBD1 (5 bases). Germline loops: CDR1 SNHLY, CDR2 FYNNEI. There are 14 residues in the CDR3. CDR3 in amino acids: CASSSGRDNSPLFF. The sequenced CDR3 bases are TGTGCCAGCAGCTCAGGGCGCGATAATTCACCG.

Comments on this clone: With the read ending 3 residues before the CDR3 end, the germline J gene is used to fill in that end. V gene TRBV20-1 combines with J gene TRBJ2-1, with 9 bases that match TRBD1. V lost 4 bases, J lost 1 base, and 2 bases stayed unmatched. The length of the CDR3 is 14 residues. CDR1 is DFQATT and CDR2 is SNEGSKA in the germline V gene (reference sequence). CDR3 region: CSAKTGGSYNEQFF. The CDR3 bases that were read are TGCAGTGCTAAGACAGGGGGATCCTACAATGAG.

Partial CDR3 DNA: TGTGCCAGCAGTGTTGGGACAGGGGGCAATGAG. Encoded protein: CASSVGTGGNE. The CDR3 reads in full as CASSVGTGGNEQFF. The genes are TRBV6-4 and TRBJ2-1; TRBD1 aligns across 11 bases. Read sequence stops 3 residues before the CDR3 end, and the germline J gene provides the missing end. The CDR3 has 14 residues. The ends lost 4 bases at V and 6 bases at J; junction bases unmatched: 2. Germline V gene lookup returns CDR1 MRHNA and CDR2 SNTAGT.

Comments on this clone: The missing CDR3 end, 3 residues past where the read stops, is filled in from the germline J gene. The V call is TRBV18, the J call TRBJ2-1; TRBD2 matches 11 bases. The germline gives CDR1 KGHSH, CDR2 LQKENI. After removal of 2 bases from V and 6 bases from J, the junction contained 3 bases not matched to a gene. The CDR3 is made up of 15 amino acids. CDR3 protein: CASSPVTSGTNEQFF. Partial CDR3 DNA: TGTGCCAGCTCACCAGTGACTAGCGGGACCAATGAG.

As regards this clone: The read ends 3 residues before the CDR3 terminus; that terminus is restored from the germline J gene. The chain joins TRBV2 to TRBJ1-1; the D gene is possibly TRBD1 (6 bases). The CDR3 runs to 11 residues. CDR1 SNHLY and CDR2 FYNNEI come from the germline V gene. Here the CDR3 reads CASRDRTGAFF. The CDR3 bases that were read are TGTGCCAGCAGGGACAGAACCGGA.

Points on this clone: Read data end 3 residues before the CDR3 end; the end is taken from the germline J gene. The chain joins TRBV28 to TRBJ2-5; perhaps D is TRBD1 or TRBD2 (5 bases each). CDR1 is MDHEN and CDR2 is SYDVKM in the germline V gene. The V and J ends lost 7 bases and 3 bases respectively, with 12 bases between them. The CDR3 totals 13 residues. The CDR3 bases that were read are TGTGCCAGCACTAGGCAGGGAGAAGAGACC. It is translated as CASTRQGEET. The full CDR3 reads CASTRQGEETQYF.

Remarks on this clone: The read ends 3 residues shy of where the CDR3 ends; the end is completed using the germline J gene. The V gene is TRBV20-1, the J gene TRBJ1-4, with a tentative D call TRBD1 (6 bases). There are 15 residues in the CDR3. From germline, CDR1 is DFQATT and CDR2 SNEGSKA (reference sequence). The germline V and J ends were trimmed by 0 bases and 8 bases, with 16 bases remaining between them. The covered CDR3 bases are TGCAGTGCTAGAGATACAGGGCCTAAAAGGGAAAAA. Protein product: CSARDTGPKREK. The entire CDR3 protein is CSARDTGPKREKLFF.

This clone is deemed medium-sized by its frequency. Coverage ceases 3 residues before the CDR3 finishes, and the germline J gene fills in the end. The rearrangement links TRBV30 to TRBJ2-1; 9 bases map to TRBD1. V dropped 3 bases and J dropped 7; count of bases not matched to a gene: 13. The CDR3 has 16 residues. From germline, CDR1 is GTSNPN and CDR2 SVGIG (reference sequence). The covered CDR3 bases are TGTGCCTGGAGGAGGAAGGACAGGGGCCTTTCGAATGAG. This sequence encodes CAWRRKDRGLSNE. The full-length CDR3 reads as CAWRRKDRGLSNEQFF.

Details on this clone: The CDR3 end is not reached by the read, which stops 3 residues before it; the germline J gene fills it in. The chain joins TRBV28 to TRBJ2-1; D is perhaps TRBD2 (6 bases). This CDR3 spans 13 amino acids. V was cut by 5 bases and J by 8 bases, with 13 bases left in between. Germline V gives CDR1 MDHEN, CDR2 SYDVKM. CDR3 in amino acids: CASSGLFRHEQFF. The CDR3 DNA, read in part, is TGTGCCAGCAGTGGACTATTTCGCCATGAG.

Remarks on this clone: The read falls 3 residues short of the CDR3 end, and the missing part is taken from the germline J gene. The gene calls are TRBV29-1 and TRBJ2-3; tentative D call: TRBD1 (7 bases). V gave up 2 bases and J gave up 5 bases, with 14 bases separating them. This CDR3 spans 14 amino acids. The germline V gene has CDR1 SQVTM and CDR2 ANQGSEA. Partial CDR3 DNA: TGCAGCGTTGAATTTGGGCAGGGGGGAGATACG. This sequence encodes CSVEFGQGGDT. The CDR3 in its entirety is CSVEFGQGGDTQYF.

Regarding this clone: The read halts 3 residues ahead of the CDR3 end, with the missing end drawn from the germline J gene. The J gene is TRBJ2-7, the V gene TRBV7-8; D is unresolved. There are 14 residues in the CDR3. V was trimmed by 5 bases and J by 6 bases, leaving 17 bases between them. Germline values: CDR1 SGHVS, CDR2 FQNEAQ. The CDR3 is CASSPRLAVGEQYF. Partial CDR3 DNA: TGTGCCAGCAGCCCTAGGTTAGCAGTTGGCGAG.

With respect to this clone: The read gets to within 3 residues of the CDR3 end, and the germline J gene fills in the rest. J is TRBJ2-7 and V is TRBV20-1; TRBD2 aligns across 8 bases. The trim removed 3 bases at V and 4 bases at J, leaving 5 bases unmatched. The CDR3 is 13 amino acids. CDR1 is DFQATT, CDR2 SNEGSKA, per germline (reference sequence). CDR3 sequence reads: CSASAGGHYEQYF. CDR3 DNA, as far as it was read: TGCAGTGCTAGCGCGGGAGGTCATTACGAG.

A word on this clone: Coverage ceases 3 residues before the CDR3 finishes, and the germline J gene fills in the end. This chain uses TRBV19 with TRBJ1-2, with 7 bases matching TRBD1. Germline V gene sequence: CDR1 LNHDA, CDR2 SQIVND (reference sequence). This CDR3 region has 13 residues. CDR3: CASSKDRSYDYTF. The sequenced part of the CDR3 DNA is TGTGCCAGTAGTAAGGACAGGAGCTACGAC.

A note on this clone: The read ends 3 residues before the CDR3 terminus; that terminus is restored from the germline J gene. The chain combines TRBV28 with TRBJ2-7, with 8 bases matching TRBD1. The CDR3 is made up of 14 amino acids. Trimming cost V 9 bases and J 3 bases; bases outside gene matches: 10. CDR1 and CDR2 from the germline V gene are MDHEN and SYDVKM. CDR3: CASFGRDRFYEQYF. Partial CDR3 DNA: TGTGCCAGTTTTGGTCGGGACAGGTTCTACGAG.